The 2 T cell receptor beta chains given below trace back to one sample, sequenced in a study of technical replicates of blood from a handful of donors. Sequencing was performed with immunoSEQ multiplex PCR; in TCRdb, only in-frame clones are kept and a portion is missing. The sample shows fewer than 80,000 clones, 89% of them seen only once. The sequencing input was PBMCs. These receptors originate from a human donor in good health. Some clones in this sample may be carry-over from other donors' samples.

This rearrangement joins TRBV4-3 to TRBJ2-7, with 11 bases lining up with TRBD1. The CDR3 has 16 residues. Looked up from germline, CDR1 is LGHNA and CDR2 is YSLEER. Trimming took 1 base from V and 0 from J; bases not matched to a gene: 2. The DNA of the CDR3 is TGCGCCAGCAGCCAAGGGGACAGGGGGAGCTCCTACGAGCAGTACTTC. Residues: CASSQGDRGSSYEQYF.

The chain carries TRBV2 and TRBJ2-3, with D unclear. This CDR3 contains 11 residues. Germline CDR1 is SNHLY and CDR2 is FYNNEI. The V gene lost 7 bases and the J gene lost 6 bases, with 8 bases spanning the gap. The CDR3 sequence is CASTVMDTQYF. The CDR3 DNA reads TGTGCCAGCACAGTTATGGATACGCAGTATTTT. Supplemented by reference TRBV2 and TRBJ2-3, the full variable domain reads EPEVTQTPSHQVTQMGQEVILRCVPISNHLYFYWYRQILGQKVEFLVSFYNNEISEKSEIFDDQFSVERPDGSNFTLKIRSTKLEDSAMYFCASTVMDTQYFGPGTRLTVL.